One and the same sample provided the 8 T cell receptor beta chains below, sequenced in a study of cytomegalovirus exposure and HLA in healthy donors. The primer mix had 60 Vbeta and 13 Jbeta primers. The assay was immunoSEQ multiplex PCR, and TCRdb's table has in-frame clones only and misses some. The sample gives about 160,000 clones, over 60% of which show up once; approximately 3% is in the top ten. Source material: PBMCs. The receptors come from a woman in her 30s in good health and CMV-seronegative.

The chain employs TRBV4-2 and TRBJ2-3; TRBD2 agrees at 8 bases. The CDR3 totals 17 residues. The germline V gene encodes CDR1 LGHNA and CDR2 YNFKEQ. The junction had 6 bases not matched to a gene; V was cut back by 1 base and J by 0 bases. Here the CDR3 DNA reads TGTGCCAGCAGCCAAGTAATTAGCGGGGCTAGCACAGATACGCAGTATTTT. It is translated as CASSQVISGASTDTQYF.

The V and J genes are TRBV5-4 and TRBJ2-7, with D uncertain. The CDR3 runs to 15 residues. The germline V gene has CDR1 SGHNT and CDR2 YYREEE (reference sequence). V dropped 3 bases and J dropped 5 bases, with 18 bases sitting between them. Written as DNA, the CDR3 is TGTGCCAGCAGCTCGCCAGGCGACATCGGCCACGAGCAGTACTTC. This gives the protein CASSSPGDIGHEQYF.

The CDR3 sequence: CASSTSGTGRVYGYTF. CDR3 coding DNA: TGTGCCAGTAGTACATCCGGGACAGGGAGAGTCTATGGCTACACCTTC. This chain joins TRBV19 and TRBJ1-2, with TRBD1 matching 9 bases. CDR3 size: 16 residues. Germline loops: CDR1 LNHDA, CDR2 SQIVND (reference sequence). V lost 4 bases and J lost 4; bases outside the gene matches: 10.

V is TRBV5-5 and J is TRBJ1-1; the D gene is possibly TRBD1 (5 bases). There are 13 residues in the CDR3. V shed 4 bases and J shed 7 bases, with 14 bases lying between them. The germline V gene has CDR1 SGHKS and CDR2 YYEKEE (reference sequence). The CDR3 DNA reads TGTGCCAGCAGCCTCAGGGCAGGCCTTGAAGCTTTCTTT. It specifies CASSLRAGLEAFF.

This clone has just a few counts. The CDR3 DNA reads as TGTGCCAGCAGTCGGAACCCAGAGGGTTTAGATACGCAGTATTTT. The encoded protein is CASSRNPEGLDTQYF. The chain has TRBV9 and TRBJ2-3; D perhaps matches TRBD2 (5 bases). V was pared by 5 bases and J by 5 bases, with 18 bases between. CDR1 is SGDLS and CDR2 is YYNGEE in the germline V gene. This CDR3 is 15 amino acids long.

The V gene is TRBV14, the J gene TRBJ2-3; 7 nucleotides align to TRBD2. The CDR3 is 15 residues long. CDR1 and CDR2 (germline): SGHDN, FVKESK. The junction had 4 bases not matched to a gene; V was cut back by 0 bases and J by 4 bases. The CDR3 DNA reads as TGTGCCAGCAGCCAAGATTCGCGGGAGTCAGATACGCAGTATTTT. Protein: CASSQDSRESDTQYF.

The sample holds a few counts of this clone. The CDR3 DNA follows: TGTGCCAGTAGTACCCCACAGGGGTGGAACACTGAAGCTTTCTTT. Translating it yields CASSTPQGWNTEAFF. The V and J genes are TRBV19 and TRBJ1-1; TRBD1 matches at 7 bases. CDR3 length: 15 amino acids. Germline V gives CDR1 LNHDA, CDR2 SQIVND (reference sequence). The junction had 6 bases not matched to a gene; V was cut back by 4 bases and J by 1 base.

The chain recombines TRBV5-1 with TRBJ2-1; 9 positions match TRBD2. CDR1 SGHRS and CDR2 YFSETQ come from the germline V gene. V lost 1 base to trimming and J lost 8 bases; unmatched junction nucleotides: 7. This CDR3 contains 15 residues. The chain's CDR3 is CASSLLAGDVDEQFF. DNA for the CDR3: TGCGCCAGCAGCTTGTTAGCGGGAGATGTTGATGAGCAGTTCTTC. Combining the CDR3 with reference TRBV5-1 and TRBJ2-1 gives the whole variable domain KAGVTQTPRYLIKTRGQQVTLSCSPISGHRSVSWYQQTPGQGLQFLFEYFSETQRNKGNFPGRFSGRQFSNSRSEMNVSTLELGDSALYLCASSLLAGDVDEQFFGPGTRLTVL.